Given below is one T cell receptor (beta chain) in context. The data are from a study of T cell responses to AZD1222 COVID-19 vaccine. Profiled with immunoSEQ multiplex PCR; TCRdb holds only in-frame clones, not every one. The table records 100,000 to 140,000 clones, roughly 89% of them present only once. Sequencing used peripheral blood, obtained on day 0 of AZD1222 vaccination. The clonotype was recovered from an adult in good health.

For the CDR3, the DNA is TGTGCCAGCAGTGAAGGAGGGGGCTTCTATGGCTACACCTTC. This encodes CASSEGGGFYGYTF. The J gene is TRBJ1-2, the V gene TRBV2; 7 bases fit TRBD1. V lost 1 base and J lost 4; bases outside the gene matches: 3. Germline CDR1 SNHLY, CDR2 FYNNEI. This CDR3 is built from 14 residues.